This is a list of T cell receptor beta chains from one sample in a study of T cells after yellow fever vaccination. TCRdb itself ran the 5' RACE reads through MiXCR, one entry per CDR3 protein. The sample has 340,000 or so distinct CDR3 sequences, around an eighth seen once. This specimen was CD4+ T cells sorted from PBMCs, taken 15 days after the yellow fever booster vaccination. These TCRs come from a man aged 18 to 30 who received the YFV17D yellow fever vaccine. CDR3s include the opening cysteine and the closing phenylalanine or tryptophan. The order of the fields is D gene, CDR3 length, J gene, V gene, clone size, CDR3 DNA, CDR3 protein. A D gene is named only where the DNA matches it firmly. The listing skips clone size in some rows; elsewhere it reads once, few, many or a size class.

D: -
length: 16
J: TRBJ2-3
V: TRBV18
size: -
DNA: TGTGCCAGCTCACGGTCAGGTGGGGGTTCCACAGATACGCAGTATTTT
CDR3: CASSRSGGGSTDTQYF

D: -
length: 16
J: TRBJ2-3
V: TRBV20-1
size: -
DNA: TGCAGTGCTAGAGATGTTGACAAGGGGGTATCGGATACGCAGTATTTT
CDR3: CSARDVDKGVSDTQYF

D: TRBD2
length: 15
J: TRBJ2-3
V: TRBV20-1
size: few
DNA: TGCAGTGCCAGTACGACTAGCGGGGGACCAAATACGCAGTATTTT
CDR3: CSASTTSGGPNTQYF

D: TRBD2
length: 18
J: TRBJ2-3
V: TRBV4-2
size: few
DNA: TGTGCCAGCAGCCAAGCTCCGCGGGGGGGCCGGTACGCAGATACGCAGTATTTT
CDR3: CASSQAPRGGRYADTQYF

D: TRBD2
length: 15
J: TRBJ2-5
V: TRBV5-1
size: -
DNA: TGCGCCAGCGTTTTGAGCGGGGGGAATAGAGAGACCCAGTACTTC
CDR3: CASVLSGGNRETQYF

D: -
length: 15
J: TRBJ1-6
V: TRBV7-9
size: few
DNA: TGTGCCAGCAGCGCCAGGGGCGACTATACCTCACCCCTCCACTTT
CDR3: CASSARGDYTSPLHF

D: -
length: 14
J: TRBJ2-3
V: TRBV20-1
size: -
DNA: TGCAGTGCCTACGCGGGCCTCGGGGCAGATACGCAGTATTTT
CDR3: CSAYAGLGADTQYF

D: TRBD2
length: 15
J: TRBJ2-2
V: TRBV2
size: many
DNA: TGTGCCAGCAGCCGACTAGCGGGGGGTACCGGGGAGCTGTTTTTT
CDR3: CASSRLAGGTGELFF

D: TRBD2
length: 16
J: TRBJ2-7
V: TRBV15
size: few
DNA: TGTGCCACCAGCAGAGATTGGAGCGGGGTCTCGGGAGAGCAGTACTTC
CDR3: CATSRDWSGVSGEQYF

D: -
length: 12
J: TRBJ1-2
V: TRBV28
size: many
DNA: TGTGCCAGCAGTTTTGGGGTAGACGGCTACACCTTC
CDR3: CASSFGVDGYTF

D: TRBD1
length: 13
J: TRBJ2-1
V: TRBV12-3/TRBV12-4
size: -
DNA: TGTGCCAGCAGGGGGACAGGGCTCGCTGAGCAGTTCTTC
CDR3: CASRGTGLAEQFF

D: -
length: 17
J: TRBJ2-5
V: TRBV5-1
size: many
DNA: TGCGCCAGCAGCTTGGAAGTCCGACGTGTGGTTCAAGAGACCCAGTACTTC
CDR3: CASSLEVRRVVQETQYF

D: TRBD1
length: 15
J: TRBJ1-1
V: TRBV2
size: -
DNA: TGTGCCAGCCGACAGGGGGGGGCGGCAGGTACTGAAGCTTTCTTT
CDR3: CASRQGGAAGTEAFF

D: -
length: 14
J: TRBJ1-2
V: TRBV29-1
size: few
DNA: TGCAGCGTGGGAGGGACACACTCTAACTATGGCTACACCTTC
CDR3: CSVGGTHSNYGYTF

D: TRBD2
length: 14
J: TRBJ2-5
V: TRBV7-2
size: few
DNA: TGTGCCAGCAGCTTAGGAGGACTAGCGGAGACCCAGTACTTC
CDR3: CASSLGGLAETQYF

D: -
length: 14
J: TRBJ2-2
V: TRBV5-1
size: many
DNA: TGCGCCAGCACCGGAGGGGTAGTAGGCGGGGAGCTGTTTTTT
CDR3: CASTGGVVGGELFF

D: -
length: 16
J: TRBJ2-3
V: TRBV7-9
size: -
DNA: TGTGCCAGCAGCCCTACACGGTTGGCTGGCCGGGGGACGCAGTATTTT
CDR3: CASSPTRLAGRGTQYF

D: -
length: 15
J: TRBJ1-2
V: TRBV29-1
size: few
DNA: TGCAGCGTTATTGGCCCTACCGGGACGGAATATGGCTACACCTTC
CDR3: CSVIGPTGTEYGYTF

D: -
length: 14
J: TRBJ2-4
V: TRBV18
size: few
DNA: TGTGCCAGCTCACCACCTTTCGCCCCCGGCATTCAGTACTTC
CDR3: CASSPPFAPGIQYF

D: TRBD2
length: 17
J: TRBJ2-3
V: TRBV5-1
size: -
DNA: TGCGCCAGCAGCTTGGGCATAGCGGGGGCGCACACAGATACGCAGTATTTT
CDR3: CASSLGIAGAHTDTQYF

D: -
length: 13
J: TRBJ2-7
V: TRBV18
size: -
DNA: TGTGCCAGCCGGACGGTTGGGGGTTACGAGCAGTACTTC
CDR3: CASRTVGGYEQYF

D: -
length: 14
J: TRBJ1-5
V: TRBV3-1
size: -
DNA: TGTGCCAGCAGCCAGGCCTGGGGAGGTCAGCCCCAGCATTTT
CDR3: CASSQAWGGQPQHF

D: -
length: 15
J: TRBJ2-2
V: TRBV6-5
size: -
DNA: TGTGCCAGCAACCCTCAAGTCCCGAACACCGGGGAGCTGTTTTTT
CDR3: CASNPQVPNTGELFF

D: -
length: 13
J: TRBJ1-2
V: TRBV20-1
size: -
DNA: TGCACACCTCTAACAGGACAAAACTATGGCTACACCTTC
CDR3: CTPLTGQNYGYTF

D: -
length: 13
J: TRBJ1-1
V: TRBV20-1
size: few
DNA: TGCAGTGCTAGAGATTTCGGGGGCACTGAAGCTTTCTTT
CDR3: CSARDFGGTEAFF

D: TRBD1
length: 15
J: TRBJ2-5
V: TRBV6-5
size: few
DNA: TGTGCCAGCAGTTCTGGACAGGGATGGAGGGAGACCCAGTACTTC
CDR3: CASSSGQGWRETQYF